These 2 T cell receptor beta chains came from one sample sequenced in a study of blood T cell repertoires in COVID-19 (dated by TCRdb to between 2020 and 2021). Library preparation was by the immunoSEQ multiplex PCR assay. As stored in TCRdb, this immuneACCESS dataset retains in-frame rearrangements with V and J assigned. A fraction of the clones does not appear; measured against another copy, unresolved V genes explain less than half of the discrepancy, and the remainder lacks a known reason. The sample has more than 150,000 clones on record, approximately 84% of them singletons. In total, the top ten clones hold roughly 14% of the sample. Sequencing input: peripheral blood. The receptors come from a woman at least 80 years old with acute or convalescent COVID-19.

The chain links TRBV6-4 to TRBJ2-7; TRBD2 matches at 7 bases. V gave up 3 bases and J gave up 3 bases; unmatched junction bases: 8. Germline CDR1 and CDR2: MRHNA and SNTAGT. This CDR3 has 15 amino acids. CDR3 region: CASSEFGGSLYEQYF. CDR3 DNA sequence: TGTGCCAGCAGTGAATTCGGCGGGAGCCTCTACGAGCAGTACTTC.

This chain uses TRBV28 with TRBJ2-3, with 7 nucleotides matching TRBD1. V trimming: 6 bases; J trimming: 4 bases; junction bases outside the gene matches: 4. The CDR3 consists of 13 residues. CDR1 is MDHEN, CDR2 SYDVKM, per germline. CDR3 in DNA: TGTGCCAGCAGACAGGGGATCCCAGATACGCAGTATTTT. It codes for CASRQGIPDTQYF. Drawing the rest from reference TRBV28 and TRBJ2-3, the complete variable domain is DVKVTQSSRYLVKRTGEKVFLECVQDMDHENMFWYRQDPGLGLRLIYFSYDVKMKEKGDIPEGYSVSREKKERFSLILESASTNQTSMYLCASRQGIPDTQYFGPGTRLTVL.